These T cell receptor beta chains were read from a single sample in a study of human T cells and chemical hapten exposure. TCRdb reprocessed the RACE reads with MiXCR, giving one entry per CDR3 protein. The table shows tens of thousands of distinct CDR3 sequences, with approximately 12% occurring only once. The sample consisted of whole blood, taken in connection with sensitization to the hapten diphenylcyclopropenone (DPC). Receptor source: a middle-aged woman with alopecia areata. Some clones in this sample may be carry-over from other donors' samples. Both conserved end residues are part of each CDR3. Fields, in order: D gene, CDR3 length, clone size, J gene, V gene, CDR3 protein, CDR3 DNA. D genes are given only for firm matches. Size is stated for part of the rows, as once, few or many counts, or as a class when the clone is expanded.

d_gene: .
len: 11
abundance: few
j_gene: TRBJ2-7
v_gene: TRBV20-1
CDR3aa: CSTAYRYEQYF
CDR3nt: TGCAGTACCGCTTACCGCTACGAGCAGTACTTC

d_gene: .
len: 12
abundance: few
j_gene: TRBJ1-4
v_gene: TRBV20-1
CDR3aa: CSARPDNQKLFF
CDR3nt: TGCAGTGCTAGACCCGACAATCAAAAACTGTTTTTT

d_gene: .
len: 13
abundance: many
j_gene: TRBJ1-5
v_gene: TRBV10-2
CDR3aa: CASSDALGQPQHF
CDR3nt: TGCGCCAGCAGTGATGCCCTTGGACAGCCCCAGCATTTT

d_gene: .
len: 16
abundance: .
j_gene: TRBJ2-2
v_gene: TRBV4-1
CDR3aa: CASSQSETRDTGELFF
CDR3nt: TGCGCCAGCAGCCAAAGTGAGACTAGAGACACCGGGGAGCTGTTTTTT

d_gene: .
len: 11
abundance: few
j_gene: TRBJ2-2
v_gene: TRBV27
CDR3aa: CASSKGRELFF
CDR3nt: TGTGCCAGCAGTAAAGGGAGGGAGCTGTTTTTT

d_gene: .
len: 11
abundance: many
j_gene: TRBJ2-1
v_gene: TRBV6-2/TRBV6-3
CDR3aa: CASSWGDEQFF
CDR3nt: TGTGCCAGCAGTTGGGGAGATGAGCAGTTCTTC

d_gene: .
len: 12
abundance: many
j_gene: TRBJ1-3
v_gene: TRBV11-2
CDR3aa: CASSRQGNTIYF
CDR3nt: TGTGCCAGCAGTCGTCAGGGAAACACCATATATTTT

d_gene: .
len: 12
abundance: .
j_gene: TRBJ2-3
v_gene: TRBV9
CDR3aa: CASSMGEGTQYF
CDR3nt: TGTGCCAGCAGCATGGGGGAAGGTACGCAGTATTTT

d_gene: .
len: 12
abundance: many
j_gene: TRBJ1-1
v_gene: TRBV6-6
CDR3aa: CASSGDLHEAFF
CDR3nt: TGTGCCAGCAGTGGAGACCTACATGAAGCTTTCTTT

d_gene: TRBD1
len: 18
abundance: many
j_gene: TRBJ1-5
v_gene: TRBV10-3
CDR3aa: CAISEETIGQGRLQPQHF
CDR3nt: TGTGCCATCAGTGAAGAGACCATCGGACAGGGAAGGCTACAGCCCCAGCATTTT

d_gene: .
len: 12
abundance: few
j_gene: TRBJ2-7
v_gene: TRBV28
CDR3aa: CASTASRYEQYF
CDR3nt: TGTGCCAGTACGGCTTCACGCTACGAGCAGTACTTC

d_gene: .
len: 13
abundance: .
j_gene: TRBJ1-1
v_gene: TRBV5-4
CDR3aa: CASSFTGFTEAFF
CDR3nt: TGTGCCAGCAGTTTTACAGGGTTCACTGAAGCTTTCTTT

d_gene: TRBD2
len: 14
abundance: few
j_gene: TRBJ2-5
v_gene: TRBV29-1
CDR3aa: CSGSLRGGQETQYF
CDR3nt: TGCAGCGGGAGCTTGCGGGGGGGCCAAGAGACCCAGTACTTC

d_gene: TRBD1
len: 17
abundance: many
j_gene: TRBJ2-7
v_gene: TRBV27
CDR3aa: CASSFLDQRRGHREQYF
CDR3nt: TGTGCCAGCAGTTTTTTGGACCAACGCAGGGGGCATAGGGAGCAGTACTTC

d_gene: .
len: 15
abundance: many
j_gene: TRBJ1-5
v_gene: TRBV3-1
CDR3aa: CASSPQMGGNQPQHF
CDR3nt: TGTGCCAGCAGCCCCCAAATGGGCGGCAATCAGCCCCAGCATTTT

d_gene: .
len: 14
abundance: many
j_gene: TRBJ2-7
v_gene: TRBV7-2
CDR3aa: CASSYRQGIYEQYF
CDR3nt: TGTGCCAGCAGCTACCGCCAGGGGATATACGAGCAGTACTTC

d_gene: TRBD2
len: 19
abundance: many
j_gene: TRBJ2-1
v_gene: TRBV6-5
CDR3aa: CASSYLTSGRALTYNEQFF
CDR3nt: TGTGCCAGCAGTTACCTGACTAGCGGGAGGGCCCTCACCTACAATGAGCAGTTCTTC

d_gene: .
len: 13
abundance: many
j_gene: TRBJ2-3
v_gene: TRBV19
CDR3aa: CASSFSSSDTQYF
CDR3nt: TGTGCCAGTAGTTTTTCTAGCTCAGATACGCAGTATTTT

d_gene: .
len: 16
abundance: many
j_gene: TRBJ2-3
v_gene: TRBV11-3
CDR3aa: CASSLLAGDSTDTQYF
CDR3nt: TGTGCCAGCAGCTTATTAGCCGGCGATAGCACAGATACGCAGTATTTT

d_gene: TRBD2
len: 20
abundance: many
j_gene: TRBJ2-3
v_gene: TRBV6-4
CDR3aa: CASSDSWLAGPSYPTDTQYF
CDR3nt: TGTGCCAGCAGTGACTCGTGGCTAGCGGGGCCTTCCTATCCCACAGATACGCAGTATTTT

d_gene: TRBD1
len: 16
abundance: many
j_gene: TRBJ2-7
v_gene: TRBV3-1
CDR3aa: CASSLNDRGDSYEQYF
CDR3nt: TGTGCCAGCAGCCTTAACGACAGGGGAGACTCCTACGAGCAGTACTTC

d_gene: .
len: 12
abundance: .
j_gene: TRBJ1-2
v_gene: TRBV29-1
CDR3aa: CSVERRGYGYTF
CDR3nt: TGCAGCGTTGAACGCAGGGGCTATGGCTACACCTTC

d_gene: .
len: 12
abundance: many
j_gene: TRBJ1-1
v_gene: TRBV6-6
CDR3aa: CASSYPQGEAFF
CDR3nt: TGTGCCAGCAGTTACCCTCAGGGGGAAGCTTTCTTT

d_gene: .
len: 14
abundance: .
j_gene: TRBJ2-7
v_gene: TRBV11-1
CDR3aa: CASSSNPGPYEQYF
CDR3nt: TGTGCCAGCAGCTCCAACCCAGGACCCTACGAGCAGTACTTC

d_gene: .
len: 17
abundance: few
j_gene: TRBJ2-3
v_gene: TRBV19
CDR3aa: CASSIDPRGANTDTQYF
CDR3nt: TGTGCCAGTAGTATAGATCCTCGGGGGGCAAACACAGATACGCAGTATTTT

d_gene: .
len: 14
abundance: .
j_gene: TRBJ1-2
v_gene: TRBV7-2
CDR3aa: CASSLAGGLYGYTF
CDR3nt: TGTGCCAGCAGCTTAGCTGGGGGGCTCTATGGCTACACCTTC

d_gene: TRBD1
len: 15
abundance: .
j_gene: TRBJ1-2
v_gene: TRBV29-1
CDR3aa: CSVAPRLTGSYGYTF
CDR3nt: TGCAGCGTTGCCCCACGTTTGACAGGGAGCTATGGCTACACCTTC

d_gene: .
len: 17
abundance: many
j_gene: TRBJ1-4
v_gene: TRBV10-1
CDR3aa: CASSPGLGGATNEKLFF
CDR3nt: TGCGCCAGCAGTCCGGGGCTCGGAGGTGCGACTAATGAAAAACTGTTTTTT